These 21 T cell receptor beta chains were all obtained from the same sample, sequenced in a study of T cell repertoires in cytomegalovirus infection. TCRdb fed the reads into MiXCR, producing one record per CDR3 protein. The sample has hundreds of thousands of distinct CDR3 sequences, roughly a third seen once. The sequenced sample consisted of PBMCs. The receptors were gathered from a human donor in good health (CMV status not recorded). Some clones in this sample may be carry-over from other donors' samples.

The chain employs TRBV28 and TRBJ2-3; the match to TRBD1 covers 9 bases. Losses at the gene ends were 5 bases for V and 4 bases for J; bases not matched to a gene: 13. This CDR3 comprises 17 residues. Germline V gene data show CDR1 as MDHEN and CDR2 as SYDVKM. The CDR3 sequence: CASSPLSGTGQSDTQYF. The CDR3 DNA reads as TGTGCCAGCAGTCCCCTCTCCGGGACAGGGCAGTCAGATACGCAGTATTTT. Together with reference TRBV28 and TRBJ2-3, the CDR3 gives the full variable domain: DVKVTQSSRYLVKRTGEKVFLECVQDMDHENMFWYRQDPGLGLRLIYFSYDVKMKEKGDIPEGYSVSREKKERFSLILESASTNQTSMYLCASSPLSGTGQSDTQYFGPGTRLTVL.

The rearrangement joins TRBV28 to TRBJ1-2; D not certain. Trimming cost V 4 bases and J 5 bases, with 11 bases left between them. The CDR3 totals 13 residues. Germline V gives CDR1 MDHEN, CDR2 SYDVKM. The CDR3 is CASSSPPGYGYTF. The CDR3 DNA follows: TGTGCCAGCAGTTCCCCCCCGGGATATGGCTACACCTTC.

This clonotype was detected ten times or more. The chain couples TRBV7-2 to TRBJ1-2; 9 bases are shared with TRBD1. CDR1 and CDR2 (germline): SGHTA, FQGNSA. Trimming took 3 bases from V and 1 from J; bases not matched to a gene: 6. This CDR3 region has 16 residues. The CDR3 region has the DNA TGTGCCAGCAGCTTCAGACAGGGGGAATTTAACTATGGCTACACCTTC. This gives the protein CASSFRQGEFNYGYTF.

This clonotype was recorded a few times. Here the CDR3 reads CASSGKGQGVHEQYF. The CDR3 nucleotides read TGTGCCAGCAGCGGAAAGGGACAGGGGGTCCACGAGCAGTACTTC. The V call is TRBV7-6, the J call TRBJ2-7, with TRBD1 matching 11 bases. Unmatched junction bases numbered 8, after V lost 5 bases and J lost 5 bases. Germline-derived CDR1 and CDR2 are SGHVS and FNYEAQ. This CDR3 spans 15 amino acids.

This chain uses TRBV19 with TRBJ1-2, with D possibly TRBD1 on 5 matching bases. Germline lookup yields CDR1 LNHDA and CDR2 SQIVND (reference sequence). This CDR3 comprises 18 residues. Trimming took 4 bases from V and 0 from J, leaving 21 bases between them. CDR3 amino acids: CASSNESPGRGANYGYTF. CDR3 DNA: TGTGCCAGTAGTAACGAGAGCCCGGGACGTGGAGCTAACTATGGCTACACCTTC.

A few counts support this clonotype. The chain recombines TRBV5-6 with TRBJ1-2, with unresolved D. Trimming left V 6 bases short and J 2 bases short, with 11 bases between. This CDR3 is built from 13 residues. Germline loops: CDR1 SGHDT, CDR2 YYEEEE. Here the CDR3 DNA reads TGTGCCAGCATTGACCCCAGGAACTATGGCTACACCTTC. Translated: CASIDPRNYGYTF.

In this sample, this clonotype turned up a few times. Relative to the germline gene, one junction end is altered; a read error may explain this. This chain joins TRBV4-1 and TRBJ1-6; D possibly corresponds to TRBD1 (5 bases). Germline V gene lookup returns CDR1 MGHRA and CDR2 YSYEKL. CDR3 length equals 17 residues. As DNA, the CDR3 is TGTGCCAGCAGCCAAGATTTATTCGGACGCCGGGTGGGGGCCCTCCACTTT. Residues: CASSQDLFGRRVGALHF.

This clonotype was observed a handful of times. The chain employs TRBV5-1 and TRBJ1-2; D is unresolved. The CDR3 has 14 residues. The V end lost 0 bases, the J end lost 7 bases, and 13 bases lay between the germline ends. Germline V gene sequence: CDR1 SGHRS, CDR2 YFSETQ. The CDR3 DNA follows: TGCGCCAGCAGCTTGGTTGACTCGACGGGTGGCTACACCTTC. It is translated as CASSLVDSTGGYTF.

The chain carries TRBV6-1 and TRBJ1-5; D is unclear. V was trimmed by 0 bases and J by 6 bases, leaving 9 bases between them. The CDR3 is 14 residues long. From germline, CDR1 is MNHNS and CDR2 SASEGT. The CDR3 protein is CASSEAPPGQPQHF. The CDR3 nucleotides read TGTGCCAGCAGTGAAGCTCCCCCGGGTCAGCCCCAGCATTTT.

Notes on this clonotype: A much larger clone differs from this one at a single base, so this may be a read error. As the CDR3 is not closed by the conserved phenylalanine or tryptophan, this likely results from a read error. The chain recombines TRBV7-2 with TRBJ1-2; maybe TRBD1 (5 bases). Trimming took 5 bases from V and 4 from J, leaving 11 bases between them. This CDR3 region has 13 residues. Germline loops: CDR1 SGHTA, CDR2 FQGNSA. The CDR3 sequence: CASSLQALYGYTL. For the CDR3, the DNA is TGTGCCAGCAGCCTACAGGCCCTCTATGGCTACACCTTA.

This clonotype was seen a few times. The chain has TRBV12-3 or TRBV12-4 and TRBJ1-1; TRBD1 might be the D (5 bases). The ends were cut back, 6 bases at V and 3 bases at J, with 8 bases in the middle. The CDR3 has 12 residues. CDR3: CASRGDYTEAFF. The CDR3 DNA is TGTGCCAGCAGGGGGGACTACACTGAAGCTTTCTTT.

In its sample, this clonotype was seen a few times. The V gene is TRBV7-2, the J gene TRBJ1-5; D unclear. This CDR3 is 13 amino acids long. The V and J ends lost 4 bases and 5 bases respectively, with 9 bases between them. From germline, CDR1 is SGHTA and CDR2 FQGNSA. The CDR3, as DNA: TGTGCCAGCAGCTCGACTTCTTATCAGCCCCAGCATTTT. Translated, it gives CASSSTSYQPQHF.

This clonotype was seen many times. CDR3 bases: TGTGCCAGCAGCTTAGGTGGACAGGGGAATCAGCCCCAGCATTTT. Its protein is CASSLGGQGNQPQHF. The rearrangement joins TRBV7-2 to TRBJ1-5, with 9 bases lining up with TRBD1. The CDR3 loop spans 15 amino acids. The junction had 2 bases not matched to a gene; V was cut back by 1 base and J by 4 bases. CDR1 SGHTA and CDR2 FQGNSA come from the germline V gene.

This clonotype occurred once. The chain employs TRBV10-3 and TRBJ1-4; D is uncertain. This CDR3 is built from 14 residues. V was cut by 0 bases and J by 8 bases, with 10 bases left in between. Germline values: CDR1 ENHRY, CDR2 SYGVKD. The CDR3 protein is CAISESGYGEKLFF. The CDR3 DNA reads as TGTGCCATCAGTGAGTCAGGGTACGGAGAAAAACTGTTTTTT.

V gene TRBV6-2 or TRBV6-3 combines with J gene TRBJ2-7; D is unresolved. Germline V gives CDR1 MNHEY, CDR2 SVGEGT. V shed 0 bases and J shed 4 bases, with 13 bases lying between them. CDR3 size: 15 residues. DNA for the CDR3: TGTGCCAGCAGTTACTCCGGAACAACCCCGTACGAGCAGTACTTC. It encodes CASSYSGTTPYEQYF.

The chain combines TRBV29-1 with TRBJ2-1, with D possibly being TRBD2 (6 bases). Germline-derived CDR1 and CDR2 are SQVTM and ANQGSEA. The CDR3 contains 14 residues. Trimming removed 5 bases at V and 0 bases at J, with 11 bases between. CDR3 sequence: CSVIGGISYNEQFF. The CDR3 nucleotides read TGCAGCGTTATAGGCGGGATCTCCTACAATGAGCAGTTCTTC.

The rearrangement uses TRBV6-5 and TRBJ2-7, with D possibly being TRBD2 (6 bases). The V gene lost 6 bases and the J gene lost 0 bases, with 18 bases spanning the gap. The germline CDR1 and CDR2 sequences are MNHEY and SVGAGI. The CDR3 is 16 amino acids. CDR3 DNA: TGTGCCAGCAGCCCCGGGACTCTGCGAAGCTCCTACGAGCAGTACTTC. It specifies CASSPGTLRSSYEQYF.

The sample holds many counts of this clonotype. The chain carries TRBV7-6 and TRBJ1-6; 9 bases line up with TRBD1. The CDR3 length is 14 residues. V lost 6 bases and J lost 5; bases outside the gene matches: 2. Per germline, CDR1 SGHVS and CDR2 FNYEAQ. CDR3 nucleotide sequence: TGTGCCAGCAGGGGACAGGGACATAATTCACCCCTCCACTTT. It codes for CASRGQGHNSPLHF.

This chain uses TRBV6-1 with TRBJ2-3, with D hard to call. The CDR3 runs to 14 residues. Deletions cut 6 bases from V and 8 bases from J, with 18 bases between. Germline CDR1 and CDR2: MNHNS and SASEGT. CDR3 sequence reads: CASSLNHITGTQYF. CDR3 in DNA: TGTGCCAGCAGCCTCAATCATATTACGGGTACGCAGTATTTT.

The genes are TRBV14 and TRBJ2-2; D is undetermined. The V end lost 3 bases, the J end lost 4 bases, and 3 bases lay between the germline ends. The CDR3 loop spans 12 amino acids. CDR1 is SGHDN and CDR2 is FVKESK in the germline V gene. The DNA for the CDR3 is TGTGCCAGCAGCCACGGCACCGGGGAGCTGTTTTTT. Protein sequence: CASSHGTGELFF.

This clonotype appeared once. At one end the junction does not follow the germline gene, possibly because of a read error. The V and J genes are TRBV19 and TRBJ1-5; weak D call: TRBD1 (5 bases). The CDR3 totals 15 residues. Germline V gene lookup returns CDR1 LNHDA and CDR2 SQIVND (reference sequence). CDR3 in DNA: TGTGCCAGTAGTATCTGGACATCTAGCAATCAGCACCAGCATTTT. Protein sequence: CASSIWTSSNQHQHF.